The entry below describes one T cell receptor (beta chain). Antigen unknown. Documented time point: week 47, end of study. All doses held 300 ug of mutant IDH1 20-mer peptide, with topical imiquimod. Patients underwent eight vaccinations, which took place in weeks 1, 3, 5, 7, 11, 15, 19 and 23. Each donor presented with a new WHO grade 3 or 4 astrocytoma that tested IDH1-mutant and showed ATRX loss. Only in-frame clones appear in the TCRdb table, and some are missing; sequencing was by immunoSEQ multiplex PCR. The data hold around 30,000 clones, with approximately 83% observed a single time. This specimen belongs to a study of a mutant IDH1 vaccine in newly diagnosed glioma. At the level of the study: Prior therapy was radiotherapy, temozolomide, or both; most received both.

Study results and limitations: Most patients, approximately 92%, showed vaccine-induced immune responses.

The sequence was collected from a man aged 25-40 years with glioma. Material: PBMCs, obtained from a glioma patient whose treatment included an IDH1 peptide vaccine.

The CDR3 reads CASSHQGQGARGNTIYF. CDR3 bases: TGTGCCAGCAGCCATCAGGGACAGGGGGCAAGAGGAAACACCATATATTTT. The chain recombines TRBV16 with TRBJ1-3, with 12 bases lining up with TRBD1. V was clipped by 3 bases and J by 4 bases; unmatched bases: 7. The CDR3 contains 17 residues. Germline V gene sequence: CDR1 KGHSY, CDR2 FQNENV.